These 23 T cell receptor beta chains came from one sample sequenced in a study of early T cells in non-severe SARS-CoV-2 infection. TCRdb recomputed calls from the 5' RACE reads with MiXCR, one row per CDR3 protein. This table holds 30,000 to 35,000 distinct CDR3 sequences, approximately 5.2% found once. Sequenced: whole blood. These receptors were taken from an adult who was a healthcare worker with PCR-confirmed SARS-CoV-2 infection or an uninfected control (not recorded which).

As for this clonotype: A much larger clone sits a single nucleotide away, making a read error possible. The gene calls are TRBV9 and TRBJ2-3, with a possible D match to TRBD2 (6 bases). Between the trimmed V and J ends, which lost 4 bases and 8 bases, there was a span of 29 bases. The length of the CDR3 is 18 residues. Germline CDR1 and CDR2: SGDLS and YYNGEE. CDR3 residues: CASSSSAGGAGPQATQYF. CDR3 bases: TGTGCCAGCAGCTCCTCGGCGGGCGGAGCGGGTCCCCAAGCTACGCAGTATTTT.

This clonotype was recorded at least ten times. The V call is TRBV20-1, the J call TRBJ2-7; 8 bases map to TRBD2. Trimming took 3 bases from V and 4 from J; bases not matched to a gene: 8. There are 14 residues in the CDR3. Germline assignment: CDR1 DFQATT and CDR2 SNEGSKA (reference sequence). DNA for the CDR3: TGCAGTGCTAGGCCAGCGGGGGAATATTACGAGCAGTACTTC. It translates to CSARPAGEYYEQYF.

The V gene is TRBV18, the J gene TRBJ1-2; 8 nucleotides line up with TRBD1. The CDR3 contains 16 residues. Trimming removed 3 bases from V and 8 bases from J; junction bases left unmatched: 14. The germline CDR1 and CDR2 sequences are KGHSH and LQKENI. The CDR3 loop reads CASSPWQGASRGGYTF. The CDR3 nucleotides are TGTGCCAGCTCACCTTGGCAGGGGGCCTCCCGAGGGGGCTACACCTTC.

This clonotype appeared many times. This chain joins TRBV2 and TRBJ2-5, with 7 bases aligning to TRBD2. Germline-derived CDR1 and CDR2 are SNHLY and FYNNEI. CDR3 length equals 18 residues. With 2 bases clipped from V and 5 bases from J, the junction kept 17 bases outside the gene matches. The DNA for the CDR3 is TGTGCCAGCAGTGAACCGAACCTGTCTCGCGGGAGAGGGGAGACCCAGTACTTC. This translates into CASSEPNLSRGRGETQYF.

V is TRBV6-2 or TRBV6-3 and J is TRBJ2-3; 7 nucleotides agree with TRBD2. Unmatched junction bases numbered 1, after V lost 2 bases and J lost 2 bases. This CDR3 has 14 amino acids. Germline V gene lookup returns CDR1 MNHEY and CDR2 SVGEGT. The CDR3 region is CASSYGRATDTQYF. For the CDR3, the DNA is TGTGCCAGCAGTTACGGGAGGGCCACAGATACGCAGTATTTT.

The chain employs TRBV6-1 and TRBJ2-5; 10 bases fit TRBD1. The V gene end was trimmed by 6 bases and the J gene end by 2 bases; junction bases not matched to a gene: 6. The CDR3 covers 15 residues. Germline V CDR1 and CDR2: MNHNS, SASEGT. The CDR3 reads CASSARDRGQETQYF. The CDR3 DNA is TGTGCCAGCAGCGCCAGGGACAGGGGTCAAGAGACCCAGTACTTC.

Comments on this clonotype: A much larger clone lies one base from this, so it may be a read error. The chain combines TRBV18 with TRBJ2-5; D not certain. This CDR3 is 12 amino acids long. Germline values: CDR1 KGHSH, CDR2 LQKENI. The CDR3 nucleotides read TGTGCCAGCACACCGTTTCAAGAGACCCAGTACTTC. Amino acids: CASTPFQETQYF.

Only a few counts were recorded for this clonotype. V is TRBV28 and J is TRBJ2-3, with TRBD2 identical over 9 bases. The germline gives CDR1 MDHEN, CDR2 SYDVKM. Unmatched junction bases numbered 20, after V lost 6 bases and J lost 1 base. CDR3 size: 20 residues. This CDR3 reads CASRQTGMAGGPEGTDTQYF. DNA of the CDR3: TGTGCCAGCAGGCAGACCGGGATGGCGGGAGGGCCTGAAGGCACAGATACGCAGTATTTT.

This clonotype has more than one count but fewer than ten. This chain links TRBV6-5 with TRBJ2-2; 13 positions agree with TRBD2. V dropped 0 bases and J dropped 9; count of bases not matched to a gene: 4. The germline V gene encodes CDR1 MNHEY and CDR2 SVGAGI. CDR3 length: 16 residues. CDR3 nucleotides: TGTGCCAGCAGTTACTCGACTAGCGGGAGGAACCGGGAGCTGTTTTTT. Translating gives CASSYSTSGRNRELFF.

The chain couples TRBV5-1 to TRBJ2-5, with D maybe TRBD1 (6 bases). CDR3 length equals 15 residues. The germline CDR1 and CDR2 sequences are SGHRS and YFSETQ. V was trimmed by 4 bases and J by 3 bases, leaving 16 bases between them. This CDR3 is CASSPARDIEETQYF. CDR3 DNA: TGCGCCAGCAGCCCGGCTCGGGACATAGAAGAGACCCAGTACTTC.

This clonotype was detected a few times. The chain joins TRBV5-1 to TRBJ1-6; the match to TRBD1 covers 8 bases. CDR3 size: 16 residues. Germline assignment: CDR1 SGHRS and CDR2 YFSETQ. Losses at the gene ends were 4 bases for V and 13 bases for J; bases not matched to a gene: 16. CDR3 loop: CASSPLGQELAAPLHF. DNA for the CDR3: TGCGCCAGCAGCCCATTGGGACAGGAATTGGCGGCGCCCCTCCACTTT.

This clonotype showed up many times. The chain combines TRBV4-3 with TRBJ2-3; D unresolved. Germline loops: CDR1 LGHNA, CDR2 YSLEER. The CDR3 contains 18 residues. Trimming pared 4 bases from V and 2 bases from J, leaving 22 bases between. The CDR3 sequence: CASSPHLGAPLTTDTQYF. The CDR3 nucleotides are TGCGCCAGCAGCCCCCACCTCGGCGCTCCACTAACCACAGATACGCAGTATTTT.

This clonotype has at least ten counts. V usage is TRBV9 and J usage is TRBJ2-1; TRBD2 agrees at 7 bases. The CDR3 covers 13 residues. V was clipped by 3 bases and J by 8 bases; unmatched bases: 5. Germline CDR1 and CDR2: SGDLS and YYNGEE. CDR3 amino acids: CASSDDTSDEQFF. CDR3 bases: TGTGCCAGCAGCGACGATACTAGCGATGAGCAGTTCTTC.

This clonotype was recorded at least ten times. The chain links TRBV6-6 to TRBJ2-3; the match to TRBD2 covers 9 bases. This CDR3 has 17 residues. V shed 6 bases, J shed 5 bases, and the junction held 15 bases outside the gene matches. CDR1 is MNHNY and CDR2 is SVGAGI in the germline V gene (reference sequence). The CDR3 DNA reads as TGTGCCAGCAGGACCACCGGGGGTAGCGGGAGTTTAGATACGCAGTATTTT. Translated: CASRTTGGSGSLDTQYF.

This clonotype was counted many times. V and J are TRBV29-1 and TRBJ2-2; D is ambiguous. Trimming removed 5 bases at V and 2 bases at J, with 9 bases between. The CDR3 runs 13 residues. Germline CDR1 reads SQVTM; CDR2 reads ANQGSEA. The CDR3: CSVCEENTGELFF. For the CDR3, the DNA is TGCAGCGTTTGTGAGGAAAACACCGGGGAGCTGTTTTTT.

This clonotype was recorded many times. V is TRBV29-1 and J is TRBJ2-1; 7 bases are a match to TRBD1. Germline CDR1 SQVTM, CDR2 ANQGSEA. This CDR3 is 11 amino acids long. J lost 8 bases, V lost 7 bases, and 5 bases had no gene match. The CDR3 DNA reads as TGCAGCGGTGAGACAGGGCATGAGCAGTTCTTC. This gives the protein CSGETGHEQFF.

The sample holds many counts of this clonotype. The chain uses TRBV6-1 and TRBJ2-7; D might be TRBD1 (6 bases). The CDR3 length is 16 residues. The germline V gene has CDR1 MNHNS and CDR2 SASEGT. The V end lost 5 bases, the J end lost 0 bases, and 17 bases lay between the germline ends. The CDR3 sequence: CASSKGTSSFSYEQYF. CDR3 nucleotide sequence: TGTGCCAGCAGTAAGGGGACAAGTTCCTTCTCCTACGAGCAGTACTTC.

This clonotype was recorded many times. This chain joins TRBV20-1 and TRBJ2-5; 7 bases map to TRBD2. The CDR3 spans 15 residues. Germline V gene lookup returns CDR1 DFQATT and CDR2 SNEGSKA (reference sequence). V trimming: 6 bases; J trimming: 2 bases; junction bases outside the gene matches: 12. The CDR3 nucleotides read TGCAGTGCCCCCGAGGGAGGGACCTCACAAGAGACCCAGTACTTC. Residues: CSAPEGGTSQETQYF.

This clonotype was detected only a few times. This chain connects TRBV5-4 to TRBJ2-1, with 9 bases lining up with TRBD2. The germline gives CDR1 SGHNT, CDR2 YYREEE (reference sequence). After removal of 4 bases from V and 10 bases from J, the junction contained 12 bases not matched to a gene. This CDR3 contains 15 residues. The chain's CDR3 is CASSRITSGYGEQFF. In DNA form, the CDR3 reads TGTGCCAGCAGCCGAATAACTAGCGGGTATGGGGAGCAGTTCTTC. Drawing the rest from reference TRBV5-4 and TRBJ2-1, the complete variable domain is ETGVTQSPTHLIKTRGQQVTLRCSSQSGHNTVSWYQQALGQGPQFIFQYYREEENGRGNFPPRFSGLQFPNYSSELNVNALELDDSALYLCASSRITSGYGEQFFGPGTRLTVL.

At least ten counts were recorded for this clonotype. V gene TRBV11-2 combines with J gene TRBJ1-5, with 8 bases fitting TRBD1. The CDR3 is 14 residues long. Germline V gene data show CDR1 as SGHAT and CDR2 as FQNNGV. Germline trimming cut 5 bases from V and 6 bases from J; bases unmatched to any gene: 6. The CDR3 is CASSPGGSSQPQHF. The CDR3 DNA follows: TGTGCCAGCAGCCCAGGGGGCTCGAGTCAGCCCCAGCATTTT.

The chain is built from TRBV5-1 and TRBJ2-2, with 7 bases that match TRBD1. Looked up from germline, CDR1 is SGHRS and CDR2 is YFSETQ. This CDR3 has 15 residues. The J segment lost 4 bases and the V segment lost 0 bases, leaving 3 bases of the junction unmatched. CDR3 in DNA: TGCGCCAGCAGCTTGGGGGACAGTATCACCGGGGAGCTGTTTTTT. Its translation is CASSLGDSITGELFF.

This clonotype was counted many times. The rearrangement joins TRBV18 to TRBJ2-1, with a possible D match to TRBD2 (5 bases). V was shortened by 4 bases and J by 0 bases, with 10 bases between the two germline ends. CDR3 length: 15 residues. CDR1 is KGHSH and CDR2 is LQKENI in the germline V gene. The CDR3 here is CASSRPGSSYNEQFF. The CDR3 DNA reads TGTGCCAGCTCACGGCCGGGAAGCTCCTACAATGAGCAGTTCTTC.

The chain is built from TRBV30 and TRBJ2-1, with D hard to call. Trimming cost V 0 bases and J 6 bases, with 15 bases left between them. Germline CDR1 GTSNPN, CDR2 SVGIG (reference sequence). The CDR3 totals 15 residues. CDR3 protein: CAWSVASSPLNEQFF. As DNA, the CDR3 is TGTGCCTGGAGTGTGGCCAGTTCTCCTCTCAATGAGCAGTTCTTC. The whole variable domain, filled in from reference TRBV30 and TRBJ2-1, reads SQTIHQWPATLVQPVGSPLSLECTVEGTSNPNLYWYRQAAGRGLQLLFYSVGIGQISSEVPQNLSASRPQDRQFILSSKKLLLSDSGFYLCAWSVASSPLNEQFFGPGTRLTVL.